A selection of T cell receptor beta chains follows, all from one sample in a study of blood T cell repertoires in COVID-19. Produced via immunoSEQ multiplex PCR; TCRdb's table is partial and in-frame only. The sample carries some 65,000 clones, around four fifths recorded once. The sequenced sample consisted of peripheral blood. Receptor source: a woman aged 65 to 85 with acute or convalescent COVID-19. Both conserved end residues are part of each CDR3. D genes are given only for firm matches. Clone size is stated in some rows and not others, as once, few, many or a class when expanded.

TGTGCCAGTTACCATGACATCGACCGGGGGGGCTACACCTTC,CASYHDIDRGGYTF,NA,TRBJ1-2,once,TRBV6-5
TGTGCCAGCAGCCGTACAGTGGGGGCCACTGAAGCTTTCTTT,CASSRTVGATEAFF,NA,TRBJ1-1,few,TRBV7-3
TGTGCCAGCAGCCAGACTAGCGGTTCCTACAATGAGCAGTTCTTC,CASSQTSGSYNEQFF,TRBD2,TRBJ2-1,NA,TRBV5-4
TGTGCCAGTAGTCTCGAGCGGTCTTACGAGCAGTACTTC,CASSLERSYEQYF,NA,TRBJ2-7,once,TRBV19
TGCGCCAGCAGCTTGTACGGGACAGGGGTCTACGAGCAGTACTTC,CASSLYGTGVYEQYF,TRBD1,TRBJ2-7,NA,TRBV5-1
TGTGCCAGCAGTGAAGATATGGGGGGATCTTACGAGCAGTACTTC,CASSEDMGGSYEQYF,NA,TRBJ2-7,NA,TRBV2
TGTGCCAGCAGCTTAACGGGACAAAACACCATATATTTT,CASSLTGQNTIYF,NA,TRBJ1-3,NA,TRBV7-2
TGTGCCAGCAGTCCCCCGGGGACTAGCGGGGGTTTAGCCAAAAACATTCAGTACTTC,CASSPPGTSGGLAKNIQYF,TRBD2,TRBJ2-4,NA,TRBV6-2/TRBV6-3
TGTGCCAGCAGCGTCGTACAGGGCAAGAACACCGGGGAGCTGTTTTTT,CASSVVQGKNTGELFF,NA,TRBJ2-2,NA,TRBV9
TGTGCCAGCAGTGAATCCAGGTCAGGTCATGAGCAGTTCTTC,CASSESRSGHEQFF,NA,TRBJ2-1,NA,TRBV2
TGCGCCAGCAGCTTTGGGGGGTTTGAGACCCAGTACTTC,CASSFGGFETQYF,NA,TRBJ2-5,once,TRBV5-1
TGTGCCTGGACACAGGGATATAATTCACCCCTCCACTTT,CAWTQGYNSPLHF,NA,TRBJ1-6,few,TRBV30